These T cell receptor beta chains were read from a single sample in a study of blood T cell repertoires in COVID-19. Some clones are missing from TCRdb's copy, which holds only in-frame ones; the method was immunoSEQ multiplex PCR. The profile shows hundreds of thousands of clones, roughly 85% of them singletons. Sequencing was carried out using PBMCs or T cells enriched from blood (not recorded which). The source is a woman aged 45 to 65 who had recovered from COVID-19. Both conserved end residues are part of each CDR3. The D gene is left open where the match is weak. Clone size is not always given. Where it is, it says once, few, many or a class for expanded clones.

TRBJ2-6 . once TRBV6-6 TGTGCCAGCAGTCGACTCGCGGGGACAGCTAAAAACGTCCTGACTTTC CASSRLAGTAKNVLTF
TRBJ2-3 TRBD1 . TRBV30 TGTGCCTGGAGGGGGACAGGGGCCCGGACAGATACGCAGTATTTT CAWRGTGARTDTQYF
TRBJ1-5 . . TRBV25-1 TGTGCCAGCAGTGATAACCTAGGTACTCAGCCCCAGCATTTT CASSDNLGTQPQHF
TRBJ2-5 . . TRBV18 TGTGCCAGCTCACCACCGTGGGCTGTCGGGACCCAGTACTTC CASSPPWAVGTQYF
TRBJ2-3 . . TRBV9 TGTGCCAGCAGCCCTGGGCCCGCGGATACGCAGTATTTT CASSPGPADTQYF
TRBJ1-5 . once TRBV5-4 TGTGCCAGCAGCTTGGGCCAGGGGCGCAATCAGCCCCAGCATTTT CASSLGQGRNQPQHF
TRBJ1-5 . . TRBV4-3 TGCGCCAGCAGCCAAGAGTTAGGCAGGGACAATCAGCCCCAGCATTTT CASSQELGRDNQPQHF
TRBJ1-5 TRBD1 . TRBV7-2 TGTGCCAGCAGCCCAAACCCTTTACAGGGGGATCAGCCCCAGCATTTT CASSPNPLQGDQPQHF
TRBJ1-5 . . TRBV2 TGTGCCAGCAGCAAGGCCTTACGGGACATTTTTCAGCCCCAGCATTTT CASSKALRDIFQPQHF
TRBJ2-3 . . TRBV18 TGTGCCAGCTCTTCAGGACAGCACTGGCAGTATTTT CASSSGQHWQYF
TRBJ2-1 TRBD2 . TRBV7-2 TGTGCCAGCAGCCGGCGACTAGCGGGAGTGGGCAATGAGCAGTTCTTC CASSRRLAGVGNEQFF
TRBJ2-3 TRBD1 . TRBV29-1 TGCAGCGTTGGCCGGACAGGGAAGACAGATACGCAGTATTTT CSVGRTGKTDTQYF
TRBJ2-1 TRBD2 . TRBV28 TGTGCCAGCAGTTTATGGCCGGGTGGGGAGGGAGACTACAATGAGCAGTTCTTC CASSLWPGGEGDYNEQFF
TRBJ2-1 . few TRBV9 TGTGCCAGCAGCGTAACCCAGGTGCGACGCAATGAGCAGTTCTTC CASSVTQVRRNEQFF
TRBJ2-7 TRBD2 . TRBV18 TGTGCCAGCTCACCACCGGTCCTAGCGGAGACCCCCTCCTACGAGCAGTACTTC CASSPPVLAETPSYEQYF
TRBJ1-6 . . TRBV5-6 TGTGCCAGCAGCTTCAACAGGGTATCGCCCCTCCACTTT CASSFNRVSPLHF
TRBJ2-3 . . TRBV5-1 TGCGCCAGCAGCCCAAGACAGCAATACACAGATACGCAGTATTTT CASSPRQQYTDTQYF
TRBJ1-1 . . TRBV20-1 TGCAGTGCTCCTCTGACAGTTGAAGCTTTCTTT CSAPLTVEAFF
TRBJ2-5 TRBD2 . TRBV3-1/TRBV3-2 TGTGCCAGCAGTAGGATGCGGGGGGGAGTTGAAGAGACCCAGTACTTC CASSRMRGGVEETQYF
TRBJ1-2 TRBD1 . TRBV5-1 TGCGCCAGCAGCTTGCCCGGGACAGGGGGCACTGGCTACACCTTC CASSLPGTGGTGYTF
TRBJ1-2 . . TRBV27 TGTGCCAGCAGTGACAGATTCTATGGCTACACCTTC CASSDRFYGYTF
TRBJ2-6 TRBD1 . TRBV7-9 TGTGCCAGCAGCCCCCGCCCCACAGGGGGGTTCTCTGGGGCCAACGTCCTGACTTTC CASSPRPTGGFSGANVLTF
TRBJ2-1 . . TRBV27 TGTGCCAGCAGTTTCGGACTGAGTGTGGGTGGGCAGTTCTTC CASSFGLSVGGQFF
TRBJ2-1 . . TRBV5-1 TGCGCCAGCAGCCCGAGTATCGGAAAAGTAGCAAACAATGAGCAGTTCTTC CASSPSIGKVANNEQFF
TRBJ2-1 . . TRBV30 TGTGCCTGGAGTGCTGGGGACTCGAGGGGACAGTTCTTC CAWSAGDSRGQFF
TRBJ2-7 TRBD1 . TRBV18 TGTGCCAGCTCACCACCCGACTACCGGGACAGGGGCTCCTACGAGCAGTACTTC CASSPPDYRDRGSYEQYF
TRBJ1-1 . . TRBV10-2 TGCGCCAGCAGTGAGCAACAGGGCGGGAACACTGAAGCTTTCTTT CASSEQQGGNTEAFF
TRBJ1-1 . . TRBV7-9 TGTGCCAGCAGCTTTCCGCTAAACACTGAAGCTTTCTTT CASSFPLNTEAFF
TRBJ1-6 TRBD1 once TRBV7-9 TGTGCCAGCAGCACGACGGGACAGGGAAACTCACCCCTCCACTTT CASSTTGQGNSPLHF
TRBJ1-6 TRBD1 few TRBV30 TGTGCCTGGAGAAGAGACAGGGCTAGGTCACCCCTCCACTTT CAWRRDRARSPLHF
TRBJ2-6 TRBD1 . TRBV9 TGTGCCAGCAGCGGGACAGGCTCTGGGGCCAACGTCCTGACTTTC CASSGTGSGANVLTF
TRBJ2-1 TRBD2 . TRBV19 TGTGCCAGTAGTATAGCTAGCGGGGGGTACAATGAGCAGTTCTTC CASSIASGGYNEQFF
TRBJ2-7 . . TRBV4-1 TGCGCCAGCAGCCAGTTTTACTTGGGGGGGCCGGGCCCAACACCCTACGAGCAGTACTTC CASSQFYLGGPGPTPYEQYF
TRBJ1-5 . . TRBV19 TGTGCCAGTAGTATCGGGGGGGCCGGTAAAAGCAATCAGCCCCAGCATTTT CASSIGGAGKSNQPQHF
TRBJ2-1 TRBD2 . TRBV7-9 TGTGCCAGCAGCTTCCTAGCGGGGGGAAATGAGCAGTTCTTC CASSFLAGGNEQFF
TRBJ1-1 . . TRBV27 TGTGCCAGCAGTTACGAAATCATCCGCGTGAACACTGAAGCTTTCTTT CASSYEIIRVNTEAFF
TRBJ1-1 . . TRBV19 TGTGCCAGTAGAGGAACAGCGAGGGTGAACACTGAAGCTTTCTTT CASRGTARVNTEAFF
TRBJ2-7 TRBD2 . TRBV7-6 TGTGCCAGCAGCTTAGACAGCGGGAGGTCCTACGAGCAGTACTTC CASSLDSGRSYEQYF
TRBJ1-6 TRBD1 . TRBV19 TGTGCCAGTAGTGAGGACAGGGAAAGGGGTTCACCCCTCCACTTT CASSEDRERGSPLHF
TRBJ1-6 . . TRBV3-1/TRBV3-2 TGTGCCAGCAGCCAAGAGGGCTCTCTTTACTATAATTCACCCCTCCACTTT CASSQEGSLYYNSPLHF
TRBJ1-3 . . TRBV6-5 TGTGCCAGCAGGGCCAGATCCTCTGGAAACACCATATATTTT CASRARSSGNTIYF
TRBJ1-5 . . TRBV30 TGTGCCTGGAGTAGAGGGGGGGGCAGGCGACCGGTGGAGCCCCAGCATTTT CAWSRGGGRRPVEPQHF
TRBJ2-1 TRBD2 . TRBV7-6 TGTGCCAGCAGCTTAAGAGCTAGCGGCCCATACTCCTACAATGAGCAGTTCTTC CASSLRASGPYSYNEQFF
TRBJ1-2 TRBD1 . TRBV11-2 TGTGCCAGCAGCCGGACAGGGTTTGGCTACACCTTC CASSRTGFGYTF
TRBJ2-3 TRBD2 . TRBV7-6 TGTGCCAGCAGCTTCGATCCCAAGACTAGCGGGGGGGCATTTCGCACAGATACGCAGTATTTT CASSFDPKTSGGAFRTDTQYF
TRBJ1-1 . . TRBV18 TGTGCCAGCTCACCAGAACAGGGTCGGGGCACTGAAGCTTTCTTT CASSPEQGRGTEAFF
TRBJ2-3 TRBD1 once TRBV24-1 TGTGCCACCAGTGACGAACTCAGAGGAAGGGGGCTAGATACGCAGTATTTT CATSDELRGRGLDTQYF
TRBJ2-7 TRBD2 . TRBV19 TGTGCCAGTAGTATGGGGACTAGCGGCTACGAGCAGTACTTC CASSMGTSGYEQYF
TRBJ2-3 . . TRBV7-2 TGTGCCAGCAGCTCGGGTCCTGCCACAGATACGCAGTATTTT CASSSGPATDTQYF
TRBJ2-6 TRBD1 . TRBV7-9 TGTGCCAGCAGCGGGACAGGGGCTCCTGGGGCCAACGTCCTGACTTTC CASSGTGAPGANVLTF
TRBJ1-5 . . TRBV15 TGTGCCACCAGCAGAGATATTGTGAAAGCTTTTAGCAGCAATCAGCCCCAGCATTTT CATSRDIVKAFSSNQPQHF
TRBJ2-3 . once TRBV7-2 TGTGCCAGCAGCTCCTACACAGATACGCAGTATTTT CASSSYTDTQYF
TRBJ2-2 . . TRBV7-3 TGTGCCAGCAGCCGCGACCCCGGGTTTTACACCGGGGAGCTGTTTTTT CASSRDPGFYTGELFF
TRBJ1-4 TRBD1 once TRBV2 TGTGCCAGCAGCCTTGAGGACAGGGCCACCTCTAATGAAAAACTGTTTTTT CASSLEDRATSNEKLFF
TRBJ2-2 . . TRBV9 TGTGCCAGCAGCGTACAGGGTTACACCGGGGAGCTGTTTTTT CASSVQGYTGELFF
TRBJ1-1 . few TRBV6-6 TGTGCCAGCAGTTTACTAGGGAGTGAAGCTTTCTTT CASSLLGSEAFF